Sequencing of this TCR beta chain was carried out in a study of blood T cell repertoires in COVID-19 (TCRdb year 2020). Regarding the complete study: Collaborator samples came from the United States, Italy and Spain and covered acute and convalescent phases of COVID-19. The material from the prospective study consisted of cDNA or gDNA derived from T cells, B-cell-depleted T cells, or PBMCs. The repertoires were released in a freely available public database intended as a resource for research on the immune response to SARS-CoV-2. The samples were drawn from two sources: the first 160 participants of the ongoing ImmuneRACE study, and approximately 1,300 subjects contributed by 6 global collaborators. Where HLA class I and class II types were available, the types were taken from metadata supplied by the sample provider, not from assay-based typing. Deeply sampled blood TCRbeta repertoires from subjects exposed to, actively infected with, or recovered from COVID-19 were included in the dataset. Sample metadata almost always included a de-identified subject ID, COVID-19 status, age in years and sex. The study at large found these results: How much clinical and demographic metadata was included differed by source and by participant, and the metadata was provided uncurated.

The immunoSEQ Assay, a bias-controlled multiplex PCR, was used to amplify TCRbeta CDR3 regions from genomic DNA. On the authors' methods: The number of nucleated cells in each sample was estimated by amplification of reference gene primers within the assay. To quantify the absolute abundance of each unique TCRbeta CDR3 rearrangement, sequence reads were collapsed and filtered. For each sample, productive Simpson clonality was calculated by taking the square root of Simpson's diversity index across productive rearrangements. This is the immuneACCESS table as TCRdb keeps it, with only in-frame sequences that have V and J called. A part of the clones is gone; compared with another copy, unresolved V genes explain less than half, and the rest is unexplained. That table is the source of V, J and clone size, and D and trimming were worked out from the DNA. The sample records approximately 200,000 clones, roughly 85% of which are singletons. 3% to 4% of the sample lies in the top ten.

Worth noting for this clone: The antigen it binds to is not known. No quality values exist for individual bases; no much larger clone is one base distant.

CDR1 and CDR2, per the germline V gene (reference sequence), are LNHDA and SQIVND. The germline V and J ends show losses of 9 bases and 5 bases respectively, and no gene match explains 13 bases of the junction. The CDR3 goes from the cysteine to the phenylalanine over 14 residues. Only the CDR3 DNA stays, 42 bases, in frame from base 1. Whole blood was collected in K2EDTA tubes by collaborating institutions according to the institutions' own protocols. Collaborator samples were shipped for TCRbeta analysis as frozen whole blood, isolated PBMCs, or DNA extracted from either sample type. The chain employs TRBV19 and TRBJ2-7; the central 7 bases match TRBD2. The sequence was obtained from a man between 60 and 75 years old with acute or convalescent COVID-19. The sequencing sample was made of peripheral blood. The nucleotides are TGTGCCAGCCAAAGGGGAGGGCAGGTCAACGAGCAGTACTTC. This translates into CASQRGGQVNEQYF.